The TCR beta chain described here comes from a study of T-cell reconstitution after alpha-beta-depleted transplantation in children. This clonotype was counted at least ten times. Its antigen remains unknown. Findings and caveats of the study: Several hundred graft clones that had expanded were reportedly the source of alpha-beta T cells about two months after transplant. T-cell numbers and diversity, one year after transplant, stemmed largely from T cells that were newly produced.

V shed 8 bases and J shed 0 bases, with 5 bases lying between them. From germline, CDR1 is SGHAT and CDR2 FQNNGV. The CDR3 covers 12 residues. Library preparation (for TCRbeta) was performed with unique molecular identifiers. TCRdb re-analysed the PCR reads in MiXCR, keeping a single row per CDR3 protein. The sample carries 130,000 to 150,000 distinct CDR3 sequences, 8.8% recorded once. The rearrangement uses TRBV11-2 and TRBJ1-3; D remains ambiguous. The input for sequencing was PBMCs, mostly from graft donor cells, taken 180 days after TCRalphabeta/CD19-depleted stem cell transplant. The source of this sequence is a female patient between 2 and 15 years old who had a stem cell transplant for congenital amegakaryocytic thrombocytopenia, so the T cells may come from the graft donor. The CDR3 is CASSPSGNTIYF. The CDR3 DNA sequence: TGTGCCAGCTCCCCCTCTGGAAACACCATATATTTT. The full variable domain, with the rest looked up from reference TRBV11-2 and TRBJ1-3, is EAGVAQSPRYKIIEKRQSVAFWCNPISGHATLYWYQQILGQGPKLLIQFQNNGVVDDSQLPKDRFSAERLKGVDSTLKIQPAKLEDSAVYLCASSPSGNTIYFGEGSWLTVV.